Here is one TCR beta chain with its context. This clone's antigen is unknown. No base quality values were provided; no much bigger clone lies one nucleotide off. As encoded in the germline V gene, CDR1 is MGHDK while CDR2 is SYGVNS. The CDR3 holds 14 amino acids from the cysteine to the phenylalanine. The only DNA kept is the CDR3, 42 bases in frame from the first base. Germline trimming: 3 bases from V, 6 bases from J; junction bases outside gene matches: 5. This record belongs to a study of blood T cell repertoires in COVID-19 (dated by TCRdb to 2020 to 2022). A note on the overall study: Samples covering the acute and convalescent phases of COVID-19 were provided by collaborators in the United States, Italy and Spain. The material from the prospective study consisted of cDNA or gDNA derived from T cells, B-cell-depleted T cells, or PBMCs. The dataset comprised deeply sampled blood TCRbeta repertoires from subjects exposed to, actively infected with, or recovered from COVID-19. The repertoires were made available in a free public database intended to serve as a resource for research on the immune response to SARS-CoV-2. The samples were drawn from the first 160 participants of the ongoing ImmuneRACE study and from some 1,300 subjects provided by 6 global collaborators. Sample metadata almost always included a de-identified subject ID, COVID-19 status, age in years and sex. Where available, HLA class I and class II types were taken from metadata supplied by the sample provider and were not determined by assay-based typing.

TCRbeta CDR3 regions were amplified from genomic DNA by means of the immunoSEQ Assay, a bias-controlled multiplex PCR. Under the source paper's analysis protocol: The number of nucleated cells in each sample was estimated from the amplification of reference gene primers within the assay. Sequence reads were collapsed and filtered to measure the absolute abundance of every unique TCRbeta CDR3 rearrangement. For each sample, productive Simpson clonality was calculated by taking the square root of Simpson's diversity index across productive rearrangements. Not all clones reach the TCRdb copy of this immuneACCESS table, which keeps in-frame sequences only. Checked studies attribute under half of the gap to unresolved V genes and leave the rest unexplained. The V and J calls and clone size were taken over from that table, and D and trimming were inferred from the DNA. A total of fewer than 250,000 clones appear in this sample, 83% of them only once. 2% to 3% of the sample is in the top ten clones.

Each collaborating institution followed its own protocols to collect whole blood in K2EDTA tubes. For TCRbeta analysis, collaborators shipped samples as frozen whole blood, isolated PBMCs, or DNA extracted from either of those sample types. Results and caveats for the whole study, not just this receptor: Clinical and demographic metadata were provided uncurated, with the amount varying by source and participant.

The chain was built from TRBV25-1 and TRBJ2-4, with 7 bases in between that match TRBD1. This sequence was found in a woman in her 40s with active or convalescent COVID-19. Sequences were obtained from peripheral blood. In nucleotide form, the sequence is TGTGCCAGCAGTGACCGGGACAGAGGAAACATTCAGTACTTC. It encodes CASSDRDRGNIQYF.